This record concerns one T cell receptor beta chain sequence. TCRdb's table, derived via immunoSEQ multiplex PCR, lists solely in-frame clones and lacks some. The sample has 50,000 to 65,000 clones, about nine tenths seen once; the top ten hold less than 6.5%. This sample was included in a study of early stage breast cancer tumors. This CDR3 is built from 14 residues. Sequenced input: blood. The sequence was collected from a person aged 70 to 85 with breast cancer. J is TRBJ2-5 and V is TRBV21-1; TRBD1, the table's D call, was not compared with the DNA. TRBV21-1 is assigned pseudogene status. The CDR3 protein is CASSRPDKQETQYF. DNA for the CDR3: TGTGCCAGCAGCAGACCTGACAAACAAGAGACCCAGTACTTC.